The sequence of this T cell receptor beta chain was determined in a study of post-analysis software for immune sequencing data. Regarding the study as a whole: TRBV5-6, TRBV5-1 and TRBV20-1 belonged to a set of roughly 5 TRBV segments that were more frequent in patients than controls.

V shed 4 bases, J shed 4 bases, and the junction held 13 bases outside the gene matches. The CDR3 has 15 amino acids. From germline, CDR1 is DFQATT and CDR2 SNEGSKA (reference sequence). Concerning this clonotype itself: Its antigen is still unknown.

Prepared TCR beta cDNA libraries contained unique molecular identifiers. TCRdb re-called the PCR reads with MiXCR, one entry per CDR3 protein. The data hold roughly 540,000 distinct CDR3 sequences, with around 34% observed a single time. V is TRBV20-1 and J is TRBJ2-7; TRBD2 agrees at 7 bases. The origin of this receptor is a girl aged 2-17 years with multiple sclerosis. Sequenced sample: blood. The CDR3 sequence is CSAIRLAGFVYEQYF. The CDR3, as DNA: TGCAGTGCTATAAGACTAGCTGGGTTTGTGTACGAGCAGTACTTC.